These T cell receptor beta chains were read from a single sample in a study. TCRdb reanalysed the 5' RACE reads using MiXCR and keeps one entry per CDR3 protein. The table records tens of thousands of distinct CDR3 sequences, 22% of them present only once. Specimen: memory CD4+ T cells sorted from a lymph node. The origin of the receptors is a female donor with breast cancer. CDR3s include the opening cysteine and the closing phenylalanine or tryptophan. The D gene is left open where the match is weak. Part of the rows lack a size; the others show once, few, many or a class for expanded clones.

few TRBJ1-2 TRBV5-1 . TGCGCCAGCAGCTTGCAATCTTTGGAGAATGGCTACACCTTC CASSLQSLENGYTF
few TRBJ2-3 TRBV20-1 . TGCAGTGTTCCCGACCCCCCTCCGAGCGATACGCAGTGTTTT CSVPDPPPSDTQCF
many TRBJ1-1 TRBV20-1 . TGCAGTGCTAGGGCCGTGACTGAAGCTTTCTTT CSARAVTEAFF
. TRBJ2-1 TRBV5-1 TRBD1 TGCGCCAGCAGCTTGGGACAGGGGGGATACAATGAGCAGTTCTTC CASSLGQGGYNEQFF
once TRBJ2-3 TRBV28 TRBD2 TGTGCCAGCAGTCCCATGGTTGCGGGAGGACCAGATACGCAGTATTTT CASSPMVAGGPDTQYF
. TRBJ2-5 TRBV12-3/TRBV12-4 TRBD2 TGTGCCAGCAGTCCCGGGACTATAAAAGAGACCCAGTACTTC CASSPGTIKETQYF
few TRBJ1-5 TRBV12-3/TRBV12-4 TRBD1 TGTGCCAGCAGTCGGCTTACAGGGGTGGAACAGCCCCAGCATTTT CASSRLTGVEQPQHF
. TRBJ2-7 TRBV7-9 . TGTGCCAGCAGCTTAGTTCCCCCATCCTACGAGCAGTACTTC CASSLVPPSYEQYF
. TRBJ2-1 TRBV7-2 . TGTGCCAGCAGCCGACCCGTACGAGATGAGCAGTTCTTC CASSRPVRDEQFF
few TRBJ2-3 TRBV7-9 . TGTGCCAGCAGACCGCTAGAGGTGGGAGATACGCAGTATTTT CASRPLEVGDTQYF
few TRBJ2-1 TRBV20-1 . TGCAGTGCTCATTTCGGGGAACAGAATGAGCAGTTCTTC CSAHFGEQNEQFF
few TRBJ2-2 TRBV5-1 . TGCGCCAGTAGAGAGACGGGGAACACCGGGGAGCTGTTTTTT CASRETGNTGELFF
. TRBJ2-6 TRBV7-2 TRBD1 TGTGCCAGCAGCTTGTTCGGGACAGGGGCCGGGGCCAACGTCCTGACTTTC CASSLFGTGAGANVLTF
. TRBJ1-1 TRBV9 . TGTGCCAGCAGCGTAGGGCCAACGAACACTGAAGCTTTCTTT CASSVGPTNTEAFF
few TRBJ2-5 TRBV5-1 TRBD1 TGCGCCAGCAGCAAACAGGGGGATGCCGAGACCCAGTACTTC CASSKQGDAETQYF
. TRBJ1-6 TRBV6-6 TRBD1 TGTGCCAGCAGCGACAGGGACGGTTCACCCCTCCACTTT CASSDRDGSPLHF
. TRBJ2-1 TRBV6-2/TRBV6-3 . TGTGCCAGCAGTTACTTTCAGGGGTACAATGAGCAGTTCTTC CASSYFQGYNEQFF
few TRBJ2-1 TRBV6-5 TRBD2 TGTGCCAGCAGGATCGCTAGCGGGAGTTGGAATGAGCAGTTCTTC CASRIASGSWNEQFF
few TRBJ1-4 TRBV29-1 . TGCAGCGTTTCGGGGGAAGTAACTAATGAAAAACTGTTTTTT CSVSGEVTNEKLFF
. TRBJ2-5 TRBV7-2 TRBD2 TGTGCCAGCAGCTTTAACGGGGGGAGAGAGACCCAGTACTTC CASSFNGGRETQYF
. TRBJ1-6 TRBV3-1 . TGTGCCAGCGGGCGCGAAGGGAATTCACCCCTCCACTTT CASGREGNSPLHF
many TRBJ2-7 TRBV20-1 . TGCAGTGCTAGAAATAACCGGGACTCCGATTTCTCCTACGAGCAGTACTTC CSARNNRDSDFSYEQYF
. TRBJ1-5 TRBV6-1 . TGTGCCAGCAGCGTAGGACAGCCTCAGCCCCAGCATTTT CASSVGQPQPQHF
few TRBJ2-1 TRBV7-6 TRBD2 TGTGCCAGCAGTTCCCAAGCGGGGGTGGGGAATGAGCAGTTCTTC CASSSQAGVGNEQFF
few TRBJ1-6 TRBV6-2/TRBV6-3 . TGTGCCAGCAGGCCTCGCAGGGACCCCTATAATTCACCCCTCCACTTT CASRPRRDPYNSPLHF
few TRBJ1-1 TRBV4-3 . TGCGCCAGCAGCCAGGGGCGGGGAGGGAGCACTGAAGCTTTCTTT CASSQGRGGSTEAFF
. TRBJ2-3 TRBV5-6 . TGTGCCAGCAGCTTGTCAGAAGGAGATACGCAGTATTTT CASSLSEGDTQYF
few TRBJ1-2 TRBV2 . TGTGCCAGCTCCGGAGTTAACTATGGCTACACCTTC CASSGVNYGYTF
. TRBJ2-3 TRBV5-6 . TGTGCCAGCAGCTCCCAGGACACAGATACGCGGTATTTT CASSSQDTDTRYF
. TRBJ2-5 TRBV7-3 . TGTGCCAGCAGCCCTGGACTTGAGGAGACCCAGTACTTC CASSPGLEETQYF
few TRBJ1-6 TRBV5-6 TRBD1 TGTGCCAGCAGCTCTGTGGGACAGGGGAATTCACCCCTCCACTTT CASSSVGQGNSPLHF
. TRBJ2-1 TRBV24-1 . TGTGCCACCAGTGATTTAGGGGGATGGAAGCAGTTCTTC CATSDLGGWKQFF
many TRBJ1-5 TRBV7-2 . TGTGCCAGCAGCTTAGAACAGGGCGGTCAGCCCCAGCATTTT CASSLEQGGQPQHF
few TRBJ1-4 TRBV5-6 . TGTGCCAGCAGCTTGACCGGCGGAAATGAAAAACTGTTTTTT CASSLTGGNEKLFF
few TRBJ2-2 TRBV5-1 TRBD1 TGCGCCAGCAGCCGGGACAGGGGGTCCGGGGAGCTGTTTTTT CASSRDRGSGELFF
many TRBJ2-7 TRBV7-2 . TGTGCCAGCAGCTTAGATCCCAGGGCCTACGAGCAGTACTTC CASSLDPRAYEQYF
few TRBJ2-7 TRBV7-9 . TGTGCCAGCAGCTTAGCACTAGGAGCTCACGAGCAGTACTTC CASSLALGAHEQYF
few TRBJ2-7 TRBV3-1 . TGTGCCAGCAGCCAAGATCGTTTTAAGCGATCCTACGAGCAGTACTTC CASSQDRFKRSYEQYF
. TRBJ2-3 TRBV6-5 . TGTGCCAGCAGTATCCAAGGAAGGGCGGATACGCAGTATTTT CASSIQGRADTQYF
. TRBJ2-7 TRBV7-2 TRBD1 TGTGCCAGCAGCTTAGATGGGACAGTCTCCTACGAGCAGTACTTC CASSLDGTVSYEQYF
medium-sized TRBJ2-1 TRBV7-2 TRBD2 TGTGCCAGCAGCTTAGACGGGACTAGGAGTCATGAGCAGTTCTTC CASSLDGTRSHEQFF
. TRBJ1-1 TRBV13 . TGTGCCAGCAGCTTGAGCGGAGTTACTGAAGCTTTCTTT CASSLSGVTEAFF
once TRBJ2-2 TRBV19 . TGTGCCAGTAGTATATCCCATCCAGGCGGGGAGCTGTTTTTT CASSISHPGGELFF
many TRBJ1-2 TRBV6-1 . TGTGCCAGCAGTGTAACGGATGTGGGAGGGAGTTATGGCTACACCTTC CASSVTDVGGSYGYTF
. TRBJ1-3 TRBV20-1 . TGCAGTGCTAGAGGTGCGGGTGTGGGAGGAAACACCATATATTTT CSARGAGVGGNTIYF
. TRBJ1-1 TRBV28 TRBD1 TGTGCCGTAGAGGGGGCAGGGGCTGAAGCTTTCTTT CAVEGAGAEAFF
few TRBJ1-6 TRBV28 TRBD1 TGTGCCAGCAGTTTAACAGGGTCCGGACAGGGCGTAAATTCACCCCTCCACTTT CASSLTGSGQGVNSPLHF
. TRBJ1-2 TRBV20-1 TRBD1 TGCAGTGCTTCCCTATTACAGGGGGCTGGCTATGGCTACACCTTC CSASLLQGAGYGYTF
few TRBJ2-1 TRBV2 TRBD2 TGTGCCAGCAGGCCGGGACTAGCGGGCGGTGAGCAGTTCTTC CASRPGLAGGEQFF
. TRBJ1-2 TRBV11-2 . TGTGCCAGCAGTGCCGGGGAGAACTATGGCTACACCTTC CASSAGENYGYTF
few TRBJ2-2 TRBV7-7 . TGTGCTAGCAGCATGGGGCGCACCGGGGAGCTGTTTTTT CASSMGRTGELFF
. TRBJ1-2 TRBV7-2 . TGTGCCAGCAGCTTCGCGGGTTCCAGTGGCTACACCTTC CASSFAGSSGYTF
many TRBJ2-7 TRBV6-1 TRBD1 TGTGCCAGCAGTGAAGTGGGACAGGGCTACGAGCAGTACTTC CASSEVGQGYEQYF
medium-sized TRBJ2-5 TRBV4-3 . TGCGCCAGCAGTCATACAGCGAACCAAGAGACCCAGTACTTC CASSHTANQETQYF
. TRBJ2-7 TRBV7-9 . TGTGCCAGCAGCTTAGCTTTTGCAGGGCTTTACGAGCAGTACTTC CASSLAFAGLYEQYF